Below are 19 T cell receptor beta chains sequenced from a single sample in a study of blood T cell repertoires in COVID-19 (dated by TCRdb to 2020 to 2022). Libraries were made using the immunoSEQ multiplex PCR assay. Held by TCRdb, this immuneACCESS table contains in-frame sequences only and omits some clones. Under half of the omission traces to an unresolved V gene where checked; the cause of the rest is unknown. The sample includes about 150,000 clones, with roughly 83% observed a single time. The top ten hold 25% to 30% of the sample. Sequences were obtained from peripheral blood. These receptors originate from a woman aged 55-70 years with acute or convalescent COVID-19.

CDR3 residues: CASRNRGSTEAFF. CDR3 nucleotide sequence: TGTGCCAGTAGGAACAGGGGGAGCACTGAAGCTTTCTTT. This chain links TRBV19 with TRBJ1-1; TRBD1 aligns across 8 bases. The CDR3 spans 13 residues. Losses at the gene ends were 6 bases for V and 4 bases for J; bases not matched to a gene: 4. Germline CDR1 reads LNHDA; CDR2 reads SQIVND (reference sequence).

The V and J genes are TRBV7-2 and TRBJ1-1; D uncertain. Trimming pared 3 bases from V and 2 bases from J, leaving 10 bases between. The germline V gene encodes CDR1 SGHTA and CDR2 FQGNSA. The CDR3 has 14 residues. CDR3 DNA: TGTGCCAGCAGCTTGAGGCAGATCAACACTGAAGCTTTCTTT. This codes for CASSLRQINTEAFF. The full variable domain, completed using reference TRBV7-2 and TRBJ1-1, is GAGVSQSPSNKVTEKGKDVELRCDPISGHTALYWYRQSLGQGLEFLIYFQGNSAPDKSGLPSDRFSAERTGGSVSTLTIQRTQQEDSAVYLCASSLRQINTEAFFGQGTRLTVV.

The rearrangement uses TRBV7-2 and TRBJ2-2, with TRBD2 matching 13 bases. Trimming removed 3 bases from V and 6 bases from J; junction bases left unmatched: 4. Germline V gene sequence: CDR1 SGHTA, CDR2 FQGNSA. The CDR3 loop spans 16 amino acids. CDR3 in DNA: TGTGCCAGCAGCTTGACTAGCGGGGGGCGGGCCGGGGAGCTGTTTTTT. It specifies CASSLTSGGRAGELFF.

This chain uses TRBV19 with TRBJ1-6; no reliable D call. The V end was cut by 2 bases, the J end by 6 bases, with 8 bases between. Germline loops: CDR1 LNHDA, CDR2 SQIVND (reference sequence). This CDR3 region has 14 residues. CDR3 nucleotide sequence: TGTGCCAGTAGTATAATGGAGGGTAATTCACCCCTCCACTTT. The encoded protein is CASSIMEGNSPLHF.

The CDR3 spells CASSKVGREAGYTF. The CDR3 DNA reads as TGTGCCAGCAGCAAAGTTGGCAGGGAAGCTGGCTACACCTTC. The chain uses TRBV21-1 and TRBJ1-2; TRBD1 is the table's D call, not checked against the DNA. TRBV21-1 is described as a pseudogene. The CDR3 covers 14 residues.

CDR3 nucleotide sequence: TGTGCCAGTAGTAACCCCTCGGGGGGCGCAATCACTGAAGCTTTCTTT. Its translation is CASSNPSGGAITEAFF. The rearrangement uses TRBV19 and TRBJ1-1, with D possibly matching TRBD1 (6 bases). The CDR3 sequence is 16 residues long. V was cut by 4 bases and J by 4 bases, with 19 bases left in between. The germline V gene has CDR1 LNHDA and CDR2 SQIVND (reference sequence).

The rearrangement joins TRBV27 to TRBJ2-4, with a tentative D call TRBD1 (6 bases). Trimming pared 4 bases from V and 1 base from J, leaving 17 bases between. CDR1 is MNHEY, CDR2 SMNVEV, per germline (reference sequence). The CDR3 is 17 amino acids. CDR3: CASSSLHEGQAKNIQYF. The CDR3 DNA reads TGTGCCAGCAGTTCGCTGCACGAAGGACAGGCCAAAAACATTCAGTACTTC.

CDR3 region: CASSLGRGYTF. As DNA, the CDR3 is TGTGCCAGCAGCTTGGGCCGGGGCTACACCTTC. This chain links TRBV7-9 with TRBJ1-2; D not certain. This CDR3 contains 11 residues. With 3 bases removed from V and 8 bases from J, the gap between germline ends came to 7 bases. Germline lookup yields CDR1 SEHNR and CDR2 FQNEAQ (reference sequence). Using reference TRBV7-9 and TRBJ1-2 for the parts outside the CDR3, the full variable domain is DTGVSQNPRHKITKRGQNVTFRCDPISEHNRLYWYRQTLGQGPEFLTYFQNEAQLEKSRLLSDRFSAERPKGSFSTLEIQRTEQGDSAMYLCASSLGRGYTFGSGTRLTVV.

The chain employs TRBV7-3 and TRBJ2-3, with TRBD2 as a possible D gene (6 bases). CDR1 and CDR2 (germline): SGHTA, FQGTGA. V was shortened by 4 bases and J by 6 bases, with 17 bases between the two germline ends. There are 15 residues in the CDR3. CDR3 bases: TGTGCCAGCAGCTCCGCTGGAGGGTTCGCGGATACGCAGTATTTT. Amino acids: CASSSAGGFADTQYF.

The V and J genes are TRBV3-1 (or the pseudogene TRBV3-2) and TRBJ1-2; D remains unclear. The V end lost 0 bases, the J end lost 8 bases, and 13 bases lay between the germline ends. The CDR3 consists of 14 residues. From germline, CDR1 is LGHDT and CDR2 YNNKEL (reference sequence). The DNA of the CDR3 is TGTGCCAGCAGCCAAGATCCGTCCTCCCGGGGCTACACCTTC. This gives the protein CASSQDPSSRGYTF.

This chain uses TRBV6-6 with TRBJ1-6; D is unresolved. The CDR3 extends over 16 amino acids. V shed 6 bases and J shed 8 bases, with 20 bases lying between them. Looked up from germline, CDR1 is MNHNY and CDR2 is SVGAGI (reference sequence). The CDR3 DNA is TGTGCCAGCAGCTCAGTACGCCCGACCCGGGATTCACCCCTCCACTTT. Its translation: CASSSVRPTRDSPLHF.

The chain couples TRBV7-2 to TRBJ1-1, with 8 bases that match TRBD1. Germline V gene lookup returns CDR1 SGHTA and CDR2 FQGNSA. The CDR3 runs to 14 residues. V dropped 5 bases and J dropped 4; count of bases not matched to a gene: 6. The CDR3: CASSTDRGGTEAFF. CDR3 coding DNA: TGTGCCAGCAGCACAGACAGGGGTGGCACTGAAGCTTTCTTT.

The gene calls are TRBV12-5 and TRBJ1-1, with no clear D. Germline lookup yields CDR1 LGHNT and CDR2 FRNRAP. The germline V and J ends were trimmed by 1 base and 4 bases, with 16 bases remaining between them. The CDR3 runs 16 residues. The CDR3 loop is CASGLGAGREGTEAFF. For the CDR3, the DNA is TGTGCTAGTGGTTTGGGGGCGGGGAGGGAAGGCACTGAAGCTTTCTTT.

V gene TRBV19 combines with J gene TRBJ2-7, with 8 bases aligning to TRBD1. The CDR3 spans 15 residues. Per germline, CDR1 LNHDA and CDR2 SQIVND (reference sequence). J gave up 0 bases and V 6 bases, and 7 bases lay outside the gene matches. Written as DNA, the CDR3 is TGTGCCAGTAGGCCCGGACAGGGAAGCTCCTACGAGCAGTACTTC. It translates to CASRPGQGSSYEQYF.

Written as DNA, the CDR3 is TGTGCCAGCAGCATGCCGGGTGGAAACACCATATATTTT. This gives the protein CASSMPGGNTIYF. V gene TRBV3-1 (or the pseudogene TRBV3-2) combines with J gene TRBJ1-3; D not resolved. The CDR3 length is 13 residues. The germline V gene encodes CDR1 LGHDT and CDR2 YNNKEL (reference sequence). V was pared by 5 bases and J by 3 bases, with 8 bases between.

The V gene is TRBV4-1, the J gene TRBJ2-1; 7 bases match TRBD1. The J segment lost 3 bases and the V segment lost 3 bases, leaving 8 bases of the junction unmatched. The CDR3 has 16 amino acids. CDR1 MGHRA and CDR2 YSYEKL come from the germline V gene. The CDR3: CASSQEEGASYNEQFF. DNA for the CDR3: TGCGCCAGCAGCCAGGAAGAGGGGGCGAGCTACAATGAGCAGTTCTTC.

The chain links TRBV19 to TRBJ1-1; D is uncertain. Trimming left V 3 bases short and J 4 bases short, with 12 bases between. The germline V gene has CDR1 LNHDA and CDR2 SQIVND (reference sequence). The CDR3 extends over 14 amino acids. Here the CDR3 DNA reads TGTGCCAGTAGTATGCGGCCAGCGCTCACTGAAGCTTTCTTT. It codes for CASSMRPALTEAFF. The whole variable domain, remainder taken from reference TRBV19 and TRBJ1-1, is DGGITQSPKYLFRKEGQNVTLSCEQNLNHDAMYWYRQDPGQGLRLIYYSQIVNDFQKGDIAEGYSVSREKKESFPLTVTSAQKNPTAFYLCASSMRPALTEAFFGQGTRLTVV.

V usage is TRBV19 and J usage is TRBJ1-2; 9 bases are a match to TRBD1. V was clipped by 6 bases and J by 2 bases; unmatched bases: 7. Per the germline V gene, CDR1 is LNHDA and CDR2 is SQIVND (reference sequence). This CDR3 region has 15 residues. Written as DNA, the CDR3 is TGTGCCAGTAGACGGGACAGGGCAACCAACTATGGCTACACCTTC. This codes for CASRRDRATNYGYTF.

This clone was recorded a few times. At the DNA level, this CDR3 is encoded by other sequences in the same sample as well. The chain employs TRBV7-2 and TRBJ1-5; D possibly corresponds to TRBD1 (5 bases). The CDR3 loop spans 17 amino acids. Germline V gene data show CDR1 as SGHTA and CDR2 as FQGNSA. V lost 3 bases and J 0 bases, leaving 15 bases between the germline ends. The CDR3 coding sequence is TGTGCCAGCAGCTTGGGGCAGTATAGTTATAGCAATCAGCCCCAGCATTTT. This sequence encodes CASSLGQYSYSNQPQHF.